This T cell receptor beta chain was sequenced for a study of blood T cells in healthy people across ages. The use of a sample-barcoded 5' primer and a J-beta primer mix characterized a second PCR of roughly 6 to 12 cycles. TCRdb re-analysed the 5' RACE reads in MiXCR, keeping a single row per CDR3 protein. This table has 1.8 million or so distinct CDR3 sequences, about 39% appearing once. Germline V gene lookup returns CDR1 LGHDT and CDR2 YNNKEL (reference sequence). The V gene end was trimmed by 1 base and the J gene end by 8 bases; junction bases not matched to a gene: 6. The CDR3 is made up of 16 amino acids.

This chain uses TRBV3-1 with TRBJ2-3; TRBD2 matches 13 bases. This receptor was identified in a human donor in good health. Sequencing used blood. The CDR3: CASSQVGLAGDITQYF. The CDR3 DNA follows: TGTGCCAGCAGCCAAGTCGGACTAGCGGGGGACATTACGCAGTATTTT.